This T cell receptor beta chain stems from a study of patients and donors after allogeneic stem cell transplantation. From the RT-PCR reads, TCRdb called clonotypes with MiXCR, one entry per CDR3 protein. The table records over 350,000 distinct CDR3 sequences, 15% to 20% of them present only once. The CDR3 has 15 residues. Germline V lookup: CDR1 MDHEN, CDR2 SYDVKM. V lost 6 bases and J 6 bases, leaving 18 bases between the germline ends. The chain employs TRBV28 and TRBJ1-5; D is uncertain. The sequence derives from a human donor who was either an allogeneic HSCT recipient or a stem cell or donor lymphocyte infusion donor (not recorded which). It is not recorded whose cells these are; they may come from a transplant donor. The material sequenced was blood, either unsorted or a sorted T cell fraction (not recorded which). The CDR3 reads CASSQDSRMIQPQHF. CDR3 DNA sequence: TGTGCCAGCAGCCAAGACTCCAGGATGATTCAGCCCCAGCATTTT.